The 12 T cell receptor beta chains listed next were all sequenced from one sample in a study of naive and memory T cell subsets. Findings and limits, study-wide: Naive repertoires, especially CD8, held a few larger clonotypes, possibly memory cells re-expressing CD45RA.

These TCRs' antigens remain unknown. Two oligonucleotides, mixed equimolar, formed the beta constant-region primer covering TRBC1 and TRBC2. Nested alpha and beta constant-region primers with the SP2 primer drove four PCR rounds on ligated cDNA. TCRdb recomputed calls from the UMI-ligation and nested PCR reads with MiXCR, one row per CDR3 protein. The sample consists of around 140,000 distinct CDR3 sequences, approximately 22% of them appearing once. Source material: naive CD4+ T cells from blood. These receptors originate from a human donor in good health.

This clonotype has more than one count but fewer than ten. The chain carries TRBV6-5 and TRBJ2-7, with TRBD2 identical over 11 bases. This CDR3 is built from 17 residues. Looked up from germline, CDR1 is MNHEY and CDR2 is SVGAGI. The trim removed 0 bases at V and 2 bases at J, leaving 6 bases unmatched. CDR3 coding DNA: TGTGCCAGCAGTTACTCGGGGACTAGCGGAAGCCCCTACGAGCAGTACTTC. Its protein product is CASSYSGTSGSPYEQYF.

V usage is TRBV29-1 and J usage is TRBJ2-3, with TRBD1 identical over 10 bases. Germline CDR1 reads SQVTM; CDR2 reads ANQGSEA. The ends lost 3 bases at V and 8 bases at J; junction bases unmatched: 11. The CDR3 is 15 amino acids. CDR3 protein: CSVDETGGDTSTQYF. CDR3 nucleotide sequence: TGCAGCGTTGATGAGACAGGGGGCGATACTTCTACGCAGTATTTT.

J is TRBJ2-1 and V is TRBV7-9; 11 nucleotides align to TRBD2. V dropped 1 base and J dropped 4; count of bases not matched to a gene: 6. This CDR3 has 17 amino acids. The germline V gene encodes CDR1 SEHNR and CDR2 FQNEAQ (reference sequence). CDR3 region: CASSLGSGRASYNEQFF. The CDR3 nucleotides are TGTGCCAGCAGCTTAGGTAGCGGGAGGGCGTCGTACAATGAGCAGTTCTTC.

This clonotype occurred a few times. J is TRBJ2-5 and V is TRBV6-2 or TRBV6-3, with TRBD1 as a possible D gene (6 bases). Trimming shortened V by 5 bases and J by 5 bases, and 12 bases separated the two germline ends. CDR1 is MNHEY, CDR2 SVGEGT, per germline. This CDR3 has 13 amino acids. The CDR3 nucleotides read TGTGCCAGCAGTACAGGGTTTAAGGAGACCCAGTACTTC. This gives the protein CASSTGFKETQYF.

There are a few counts of this clonotype. This CDR3 reads CSEVIAGVRYEQFF. CDR3 sequence (DNA): TGCAGCGAGGTTATAGCGGGAGTTAGGTATGAGCAGTTCTTC. The chain is built from TRBV29-1 and TRBJ2-1; TRBD2 matches at 9 bases. Trimming at V came to 7 bases and at J to 8 bases, leaving 12 bases not matched to a gene. The germline gives CDR1 SQVTM, CDR2 ANQGSEA. This CDR3 spans 14 amino acids.

This clonotype was seen more than once but under ten times. The chain couples TRBV6-2 or TRBV6-3 to TRBJ1-1, with D possibly TRBD1 on 6 matching bases. The V and J ends lost 5 bases and 3 bases respectively, with 13 bases between them. Germline V gene sequence: CDR1 MNHEY, CDR2 SVGEGT. The CDR3 spans 14 residues. The CDR3: CASSANQGYTEAFF. Here the CDR3 DNA reads TGTGCCAGCAGTGCAAATCAGGGGTACACTGAAGCTTTCTTT.

The chain couples TRBV6-2 or TRBV6-3 to TRBJ2-1; 14 bases are shared with TRBD2. CDR3 length: 17 amino acids. The V and J ends lost 2 bases and 4 bases, in that order; junction bases with no gene match: 4. Germline V gene lookup returns CDR1 MNHEY and CDR2 SVGEGT. The CDR3 sequence: CASSYLTSGRAYNEQFF. CDR3 DNA: TGTGCCAGCAGTTACCTGACTAGCGGGAGGGCGTACAATGAGCAGTTCTTC.

This clonotype showed up just a few times. CDR3 loop: CASVIGETQYF. The DNA of the CDR3 is TGTGCCAGCGTGATCGGGGAGACCCAGTACTTC. The V gene is TRBV7-8, the J gene TRBJ2-5; D not certain. CDR3 length: 11 amino acids. Trimming shortened V by 8 bases and J by 5 bases, and 9 bases separated the two germline ends. Germline assignment: CDR1 SGHVS and CDR2 FQNEAQ.

The rearrangement joins TRBV28 to TRBJ2-2, with D uncertain. The CDR3 totals 16 residues. Germline values: CDR1 MDHEN, CDR2 SYDVKM. V was trimmed by 1 base and J by 2 bases, leaving 11 bases between them. The CDR3 protein is CASSLFRRPNTGELFF. The DNA for the CDR3 is TGTGCCAGCAGTTTATTTCGGCGGCCTAACACCGGGGAGCTGTTTTTT.

The chain links TRBV28 to TRBJ2-7; D uncertain. V gave up 7 bases and J gave up 0 bases, with 7 bases separating them. Germline assignment: CDR1 MDHEN and CDR2 SYDVKM. The CDR3 runs 12 residues. This chain's CDR3 is CASTASSYEQYF. CDR3 nucleotides: TGTGCCAGCACCGCGAGCTCCTACGAGCAGTACTTC.

A few counts support this clonotype. The chain links TRBV6-1 to TRBJ1-1; D remains ambiguous. The CDR3 runs 11 residues. Trimming left V 4 bases short and J 3 bases short, with 3 bases between. In germline, CDR1 is MNHNS, CDR2 SASEGT. The CDR3 sequence is CASSVHTEAFF. As DNA, the CDR3 is TGTGCCAGCAGTGTTCACACTGAAGCTTTCTTT.

This clonotype was observed a handful of times. The J gene is TRBJ1-1, the V gene TRBV25-1; D not certain. Germline CDR1 and CDR2: MGHDK and SYGVNS. V gave up 7 bases and J gave up 5 bases, with 14 bases separating them. This CDR3 contains 13 residues. This chain's CDR3 is CASIAGSWTEAFF. CDR3 nucleotide sequence: TGTGCCAGCATCGCTGGGAGTTGGACTGAAGCTTTCTTT.